This entry describes one T cell receptor beta chain. The antigen it binds to is not known. No much larger clone exists at a distance of one base, and base qualities are not known. These data are taken from a study of neoadjuvant nivolumab and ipilimumab in lung cancer (dated by TCRdb to between 2020 and 2021). Study-level background: Nivolumab was given at 3 mg/kg intravenously on days 1, 15 and 29, and the combination arm added ipilimumab 1 mg/kg on day 1 only. The primary trial endpoint was the major pathologic response (MPR) rate in the intention-to-treat population in each study arm. A total of about 46 patients with operable NSCLC were treated in the trial, with approximately 23 randomized to nivolumab monotherapy and about 21 randomized to nivolumab plus ipilimumab. TCR repertoires were compared between pretherapy (baseline) peripheral blood and tumors resected at surgery after neoadjuvant immune checkpoint blockade. Seven patients had matched pretherapy and resected tumor pairs analyzed, with four treated with nivolumab and three with nivolumab plus ipilimumab.

What the time point label conveys for this sample: at surgical resection after neoadjuvant nivolumab +/- ipilimumab. The samples were taken from NEOSTAR, a phase 2 randomized trial in operable NSCLC that tested neoadjuvant nivolumab or nivolumab plus ipilimumab, followed by surgery. Broader findings and caveats from the paper: No significant correlation was found between TCR clonality and pathologic tumor regression, and only one major-pathologic-response sample was available for the clonality analysis. TCR sequencing was performed in a small number of samples. Richness in tumors resected after neoadjuvant therapy showed a positive correlation with pretherapy blood TCR richness (Spearman R ~ 0.86). TCR richness and clonality were greater in resected tumors than in tumor-adjacent uninvolved lung, and increases were seen in more dual-therapy-treated tumors. From pretherapy to surgery, tumor T-cell richness and clonality increased in three of three dual-therapy tumors but in only two of four nivolumab-treated tumors.

The library was produced with the immunoSEQ multiplex PCR assay. The original pipeline was this. Repertoires were summarized in terms of richness and clonality, and significantly expanded and contracted clones between pre- and post-therapy samples were identified. The table comes from immuneACCESS by way of TCRdb, which keeps in-frame sequences with V and J called. Part of the clones is missing from these tables; in studies checked, under half for an unresolved V gene and the rest for unknown reasons. That table is the source of V, J and clone size, and D and trimming were worked out from the DNA. This sample lists some 29,000 clones; under 85% were detected once. The ten top clones hold over 4.5% of the sample. The CDR3 holds 13 amino acids from the cysteine to the phenylalanine. The only DNA kept is the CDR3, 39 bases in frame from the first base. Trimming at the junction amounts to 5 bases on V and 0 bases on J, and the germline ends lie 7 bases apart. Taken from the germline V gene, the CDR1 and CDR2 loops are SNHLY and FYNNEI.

The origin of this receptor is an adult with non-small cell lung cancer. This receptor chain uses TRBV2 and TRBJ1-1; no confident D gene assignment can be made. Source: tumor tissue, taken after neoadjuvant nivolumab, alone or with ipilimumab, at or shortly before surgery. The nucleotide sequence reads as follows: TGTGCCAGCAGTTATACAGTGAACACTGAAGCTTTCTTT. Its amino acids are CASSYTVNTEAFF.